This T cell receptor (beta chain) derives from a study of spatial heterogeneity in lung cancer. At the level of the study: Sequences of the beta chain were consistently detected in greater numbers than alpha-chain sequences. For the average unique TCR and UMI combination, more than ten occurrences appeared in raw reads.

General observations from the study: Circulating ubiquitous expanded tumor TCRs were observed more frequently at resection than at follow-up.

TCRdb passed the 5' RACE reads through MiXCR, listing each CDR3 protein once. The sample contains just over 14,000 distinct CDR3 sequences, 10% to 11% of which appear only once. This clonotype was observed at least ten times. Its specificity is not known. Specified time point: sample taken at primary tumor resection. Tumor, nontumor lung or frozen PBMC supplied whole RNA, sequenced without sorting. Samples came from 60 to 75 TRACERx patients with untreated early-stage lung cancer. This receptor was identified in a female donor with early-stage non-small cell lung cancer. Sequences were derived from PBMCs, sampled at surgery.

The CDR3 DNA is TGCGCCAGCAGCTACCGACTAGCGGTAGTCAATGAGCAGTTCTTC. It translates to CASSYRLAVVNEQFF. The chain joins TRBV5-1 to TRBJ2-1, with TRBD2 matching over 9 bases. Trimming removed 3 bases from V and 6 bases from J; junction bases left unmatched: 7. CDR3 size: 15 residues. The germline V gene encodes CDR1 SGHRS and CDR2 YFSETQ.